Listed below are T cell receptor beta chains from one sample, sequenced in a study of OX40 agonist ivuxolimab in advanced cancers. TCRdb's copy holds only in-frame clones and misses some; the assay was immunoSEQ multiplex PCR. The data show some 100,000 clones, approximately 89% seen once. The sequences come from CD4+ or CD8+ T cells sorted from blood, collected in a trial of the OX40 agonist ivuxolimab. Source of these receptors: an adult with an advanced solid tumor such as melanoma, head and neck, liver or kidney cancer. The CDR3 runs from the conserved cysteine through the conserved F or W. The order of the fields is clone size, V gene, J gene, D gene, CDR3 DNA, CDR3 protein. D genes are given only for firm matches. The listing skips clone size in some rows; elsewhere it reads once, few, many or a size class.

NA	TRBV11-3	TRBJ2-7	TRBD2	TGTGCCAGCAGCCCCCTCCCCCTGACTAGCGCGCTATACGAGCAGTACTTC	CASSPLPLTSALYEQYF
NA	TRBV11-2	TRBJ2-3	TRBD2	TGTGCCAGCAGCCCCGGACTAGCGTCGGATACGCAGTATTTT	CASSPGLASDTQYF
NA	TRBV4-2	TRBJ2-3	TRBD2	TGTGCCAGCAGCCAGATGACTAGCGGAGTCACAGATACGCAGTATTTT	CASSQMTSGVTDTQYF
NA	TRBV6-5	TRBJ2-5	TRBD2	TGTGCCGCTGGGGGGGAGGAGGGAGAGACCCAGTACTTC	CAAGGEEGETQYF
NA	TRBV5-1	TRBJ2-1	TRBD2	TGCGCCAGCAGCTTGGTCCCTGGCGGGAGTGGCAATGAGCAGTTCTTC	CASSLVPGGSGNEQFF
once	TRBV7-9	TRBJ2-1	NA	TGTGCCAGCAGCCTGGACCCCGAGGGCTCCTACAATGAGCAGTTCTTC	CASSLDPEGSYNEQFF
NA	TRBV9	TRBJ2-2	NA	TGTGCCAGCAGCGTAATGGCTAGAACGAACACCGGGGAGCTGTTTTTT	CASSVMARTNTGELFF
NA	TRBV4-3	TRBJ1-3	NA	TGCGCCAGCAGCCCCACAAGATACCGACAGCGGCTAAACCCCTCTGGAAACACCATATATTTT	CASSPTRYRQRLNPSGNTIYF
NA	TRBV7-2	TRBJ2-6	NA	TGTGCCAGCAGCTTAGTTGCGGCAGAGGGATCTGGGGCCAACGTCCTGACTTTC	CASSLVAAEGSGANVLTF
NA	TRBV7-9	TRBJ1-2	TRBD1	TGTGCCAGCAGCTTAATGGGACAGGGTTTTGATGGCTACACCTTC	CASSLMGQGFDGYTF
few	TRBV7-9	TRBJ2-1	TRBD2	TGTGCCAGCAGCCCTCCTATACGGACTAGCAAGAACAATGAGCAGTTCTTC	CASSPPIRTSKNNEQFF
NA	TRBV27	TRBJ1-5	NA	TGTGCCAGCAGTTTATTGTCCAGGGTCGGTCAGCCCCAGCATTTT	CASSLLSRVGQPQHF
few	TRBV4-2	TRBJ1-5	TRBD1	TGTGCCAGCAGCCAAGATCTAACAGGGGAAGGGCAGCCCCAGCATTTT	CASSQDLTGEGQPQHF
NA	TRBV7-2	TRBJ1-2	TRBD1	TGTGCCAGCACAACTAACGCCGGGACAGACTATGGCTACACCTTC	CASTTNAGTDYGYTF
once	TRBV7-9	TRBJ2-7	TRBD2	TGTGCCAGCAGCTCTTGGGTTCTGGGCGGGAGGGACGAGCAGTACTTC	CASSSWVLGGRDEQYF
NA	TRBV10-3	TRBJ2-3	NA	TGTGCCATCAGTGGCCCAGTAGTGTCCACAGATACGCAGTATTTT	CAISGPVVSTDTQYF
NA	TRBV2	TRBJ2-5	NA	TGTGCCAGCAAGGGGGACCCCCAAGAGACCCAGTACTTC	CASKGDPQETQYF
NA	TRBV6-6	TRBJ2-7	NA	TGTGCCACCAGGGACCTCGGCGGGTCCTACGAGCAGTACTTC	CATRDLGGSYEQYF
few	TRBV10-3	TRBJ1-1	TRBD1	TGTGCCATCAGTGGCCCAGGACAGGTTGAAGCTTTCTTT	CAISGPGQVEAFF
NA	TRBV19	TRBJ1-3	NA	TGTGCCAGTAGGGAATTGGGTAGATCGACTGGAAACACCATATATTTT	CASRELGRSTGNTIYF
NA	TRBV11-3	TRBJ1-1	NA	TGTGCCAGCAGCTTATCTTTAGCCACTGAAGCTTTCTTT	CASSLSLATEAFF
NA	TRBV5-1	TRBJ2-1	TRBD1	TGCGCCAGCAGACCCGGGACAGGAGAATACAATGAGCAGTTCTTC	CASRPGTGEYNEQFF
NA	TRBV30	TRBJ1-1	TRBD1	TGTGCCTGGTGTCGACCGGGACAGGGGAACACTGAAGCTTTCTTT	CAWCRPGQGNTEAFF
NA	TRBV9	TRBJ1-2	TRBD1	TGTGCCAGCAGCGTAGCCCTGGGAATAGGGGGCTCTGGCTACACCTTC	CASSVALGIGGSGYTF
NA	TRBV19	TRBJ1-5	NA	TGTGCCAGTAGTATAGACGGGAATAGCAATCAGCCCCAGCATTTT	CASSIDGNSNQPQHF
NA	TRBV6-1	TRBJ1-1	TRBD1	TGTGCCAGCAGTGACACAGGGGGAGGAACTGAAGCTTTCTTT	CASSDTGGGTEAFF